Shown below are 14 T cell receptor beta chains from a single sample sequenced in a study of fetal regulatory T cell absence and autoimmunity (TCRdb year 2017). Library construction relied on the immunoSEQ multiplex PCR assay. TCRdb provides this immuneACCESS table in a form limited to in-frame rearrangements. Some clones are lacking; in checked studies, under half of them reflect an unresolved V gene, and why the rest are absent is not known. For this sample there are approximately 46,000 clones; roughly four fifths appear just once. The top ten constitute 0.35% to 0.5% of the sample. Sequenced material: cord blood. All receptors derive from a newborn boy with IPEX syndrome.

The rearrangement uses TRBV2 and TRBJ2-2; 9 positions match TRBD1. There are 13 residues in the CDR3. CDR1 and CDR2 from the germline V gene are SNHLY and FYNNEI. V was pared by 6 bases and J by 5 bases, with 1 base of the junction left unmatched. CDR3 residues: CASRTGGTGELFF. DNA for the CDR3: TGTGCCAGCAGGACAGGGGGGACCGGGGAGCTGTTTTTT.

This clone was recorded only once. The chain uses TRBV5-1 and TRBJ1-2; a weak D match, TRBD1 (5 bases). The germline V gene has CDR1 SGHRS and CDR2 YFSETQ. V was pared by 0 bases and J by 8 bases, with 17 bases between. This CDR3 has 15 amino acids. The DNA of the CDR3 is TGCGCCAGCAGCTTGGATCACGCGTCAGGGCAAGGCTACACCTTC. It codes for CASSLDHASGQGYTF.

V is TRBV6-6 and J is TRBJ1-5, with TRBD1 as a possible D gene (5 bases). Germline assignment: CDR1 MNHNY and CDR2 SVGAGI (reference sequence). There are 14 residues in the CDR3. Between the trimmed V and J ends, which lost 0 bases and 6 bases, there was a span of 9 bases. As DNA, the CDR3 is TGTGCCAGCAGTTACTCGCCAGGGTCTCAGCCCCAGCATTTT. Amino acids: CASSYSPGSQPQHF.

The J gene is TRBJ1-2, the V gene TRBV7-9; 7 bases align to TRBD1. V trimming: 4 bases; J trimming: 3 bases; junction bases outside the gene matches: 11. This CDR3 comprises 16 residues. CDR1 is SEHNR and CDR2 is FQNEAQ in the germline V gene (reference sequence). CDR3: CASSYFKGQDYYGYTF. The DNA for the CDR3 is TGTGCCAGCAGCTACTTTAAAGGACAGGACTACTATGGCTACACCTTC.

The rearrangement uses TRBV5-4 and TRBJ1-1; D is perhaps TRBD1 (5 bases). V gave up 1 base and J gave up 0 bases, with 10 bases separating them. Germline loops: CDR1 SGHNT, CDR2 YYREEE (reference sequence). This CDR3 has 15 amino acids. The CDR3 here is CASSLSTVMNTEAFF. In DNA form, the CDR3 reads TGTGCCAGCAGCTTGTCGACAGTTATGAACACTGAAGCTTTCTTT.

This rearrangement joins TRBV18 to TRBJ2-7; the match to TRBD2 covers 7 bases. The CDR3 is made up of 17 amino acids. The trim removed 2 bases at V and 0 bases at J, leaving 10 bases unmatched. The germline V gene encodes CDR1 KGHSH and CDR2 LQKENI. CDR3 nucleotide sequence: TGTGCCAGCTCACCAGCTCGACTAGCCACTATCTCCTACGAGCAGTACTTC. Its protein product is CASSPARLATISYEQYF. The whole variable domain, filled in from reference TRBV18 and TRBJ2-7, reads NAGVMQNPRHLVRRRGQEARLRCSPMKGHSHVYWYRQLPEEGLKFMVYLQKENIIDESGMPKERFSAEFPKEGPSILRIQQVVRGDSAAYFCASSPARLATISYEQYFGPGTRLTVT.

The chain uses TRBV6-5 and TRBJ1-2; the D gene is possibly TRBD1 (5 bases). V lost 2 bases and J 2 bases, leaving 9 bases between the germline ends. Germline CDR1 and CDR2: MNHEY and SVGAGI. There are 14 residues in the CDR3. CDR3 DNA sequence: TGTGCCAGCAGTTACCTCTCAGGGAACTATGGCTACACCTTC. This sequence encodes CASSYLSGNYGYTF.

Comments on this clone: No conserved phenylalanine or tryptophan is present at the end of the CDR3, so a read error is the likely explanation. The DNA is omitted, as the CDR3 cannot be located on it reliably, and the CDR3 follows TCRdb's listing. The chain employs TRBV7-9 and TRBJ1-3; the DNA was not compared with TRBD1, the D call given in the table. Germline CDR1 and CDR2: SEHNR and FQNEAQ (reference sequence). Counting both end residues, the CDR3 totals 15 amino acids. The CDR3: CASSLGSPPVDSRDI.

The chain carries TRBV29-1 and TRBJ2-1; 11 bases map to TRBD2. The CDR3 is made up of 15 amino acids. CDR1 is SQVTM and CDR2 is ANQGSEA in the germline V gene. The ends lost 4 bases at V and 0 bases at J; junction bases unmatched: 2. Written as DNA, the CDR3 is TGCAGCGTTGGCACTAGCGGGAGCTCCTACAATGAGCAGTTCTTC. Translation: CSVGTSGSSYNEQFF.

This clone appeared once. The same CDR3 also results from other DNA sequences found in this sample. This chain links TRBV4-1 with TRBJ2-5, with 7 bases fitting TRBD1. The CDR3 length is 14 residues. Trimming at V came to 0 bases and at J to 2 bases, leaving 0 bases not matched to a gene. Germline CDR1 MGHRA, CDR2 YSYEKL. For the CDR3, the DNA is TGCGCCAGCAGCCAAGACAGGGGGCAAGAGACCCAGTACTTC. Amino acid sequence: CASSQDRGQETQYF.

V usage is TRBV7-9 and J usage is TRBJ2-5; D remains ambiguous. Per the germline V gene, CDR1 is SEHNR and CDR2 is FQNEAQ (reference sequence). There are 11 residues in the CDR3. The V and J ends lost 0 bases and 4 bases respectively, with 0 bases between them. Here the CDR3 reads CASSLAETQYF. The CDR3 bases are TGTGCCAGCAGCTTAGCAGAGACCCAGTACTTC.

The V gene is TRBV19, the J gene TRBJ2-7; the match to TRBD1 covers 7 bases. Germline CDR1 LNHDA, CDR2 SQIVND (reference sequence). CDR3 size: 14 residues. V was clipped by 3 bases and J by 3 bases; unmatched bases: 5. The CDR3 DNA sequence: TGTGCCAGTAGTATGGGCGACAGGGACTACGAGCAGTACTTC. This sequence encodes CASSMGDRDYEQYF.

The DNA for the CDR3 is TGCGCCAGCAGCTTGGCCGGGACTAGCGGGCCGAACGAGCAGTACTTC. It yields the protein CASSLAGTSGPNEQYF. V usage is TRBV5-1 and J usage is TRBJ2-7; 12 bases match TRBD2. Germline V gene data show CDR1 as SGHRS and CDR2 as YFSETQ. The V gene end was trimmed by 0 bases and the J gene end by 5 bases; junction bases not matched to a gene: 6. The length of the CDR3 is 16 residues.

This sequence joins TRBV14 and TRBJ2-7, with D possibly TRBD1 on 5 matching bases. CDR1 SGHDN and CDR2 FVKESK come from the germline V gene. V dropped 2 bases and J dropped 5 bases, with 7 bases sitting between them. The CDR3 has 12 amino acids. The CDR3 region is CASSQRGNEQYF. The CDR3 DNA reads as TGTGCCAGCAGCCAAAGGGGCAACGAGCAGTACTTC.